Sequencing of this T cell receptor (beta chain) was carried out in a study of blood T cell repertoires in COVID-19. Whole-study context: The United States, Italy and Spain supplied acute and convalescent COVID-19 samples. Nucleic acid was either cDNA or gDNA, and it came from T cells, B-cell-depleted T cells, or PBMCs.

Per the authors' pipeline: Cell counts per sample came from amplifying reference gene primers. Using immunoSEQ multiplex PCR, the repertoire was profiled, and TCRdb retains in-frame clones only, with some absent. That table is the source of V, J and clone size, and D and trimming were worked out from the DNA. The sample contains around 140,000 clones, around 84% of which appear only once. The CDR3 extends over 17 amino acids. Deletions cut 4 bases from V and 3 bases from J, with 22 bases between. Germline V gene data show CDR1 as MNHNS and CDR2 as SASEGT. The rearrangement uses TRBV6-1 and TRBJ2-7; perhaps TRBD1 as D (6 bases). The specimen was peripheral blood. This receptor was obtained from a woman aged 55-75 years with acute or convalescent COVID-19. CDR3 DNA: TGTGCCAGCAGTGCTCTTTCTGGGGGCCCTATCGGCTACGAGCAGTACTTC. Translating gives CASSALSGGPIGYEQYF.